This T cell receptor beta chain was sequenced for a study of post-analysis software for immune sequencing data. Unique molecular identifiers featured in each of the TCR beta cDNA libraries. Each batch of 1 to 10 million T cells produced 400,000 to 650,000 cDNA molecules. TCRdb fed the PCR reads into MiXCR, producing one record per CDR3 protein. The sample consists of a few hundred thousand distinct CDR3 sequences, less than 35% of them appearing once. This clonotype has a handful of counts. Sequenced sample: blood. The sequence came from a girl between 10 and 17 years old with multiple sclerosis.

The DNA for the CDR3 is TGTGCCATTAGGGACGCGCTTGCATCCTATAATTCACCCCTCCACTTT. It yields the protein CAIRDALASYNSPLHF. The gene calls are TRBV10-3 and TRBJ1-6; D perhaps matches TRBD1 (5 bases). V was clipped by 9 bases and J by 1 base, with 16 bases between them. Germline V gene sequence: CDR1 ENHRY, CDR2 SYGVKD. The CDR3 has 16 amino acids.